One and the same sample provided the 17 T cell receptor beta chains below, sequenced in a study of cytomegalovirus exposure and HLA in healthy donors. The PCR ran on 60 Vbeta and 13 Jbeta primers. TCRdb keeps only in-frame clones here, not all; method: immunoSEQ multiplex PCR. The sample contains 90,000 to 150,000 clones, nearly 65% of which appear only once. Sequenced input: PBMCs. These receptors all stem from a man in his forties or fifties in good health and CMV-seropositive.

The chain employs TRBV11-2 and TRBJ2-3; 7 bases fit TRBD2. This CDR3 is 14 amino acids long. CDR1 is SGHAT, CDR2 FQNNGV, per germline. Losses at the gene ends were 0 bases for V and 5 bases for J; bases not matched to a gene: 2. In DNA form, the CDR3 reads TGTGCCAGCAGCTTAGACTGGGGGGGAGATACGCAGTATTTT. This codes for CASSLDWGGDTQYF.

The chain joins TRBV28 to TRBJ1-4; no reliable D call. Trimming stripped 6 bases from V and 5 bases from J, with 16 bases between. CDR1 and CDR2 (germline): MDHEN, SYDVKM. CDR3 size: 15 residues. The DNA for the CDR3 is TGTGCCAGCAGGGGAACAGAGGGCGGAAATGAAAAACTGTTTTTT. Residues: CASRGTEGGNEKLFF. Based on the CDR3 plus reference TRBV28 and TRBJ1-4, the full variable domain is DVKVTQSSRYLVKRTGEKVFLECVQDMDHENMFWYRQDPGLGLRLIYFSYDVKMKEKGDIPEGYSVSREKKERFSLILESASTNQTSMYLCASRGTEGGNEKLFFGSGTQLSVL.

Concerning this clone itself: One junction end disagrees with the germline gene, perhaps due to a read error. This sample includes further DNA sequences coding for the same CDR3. The DNA of the CDR3 is TGCGCTAGCAGCTTAGGAACTAGTGGGGAGACCCAGTACTTC. Its protein product is CASSLGTSGETQYF. This sequence joins TRBV5-1 and TRBJ2-5; possible D gene TRBD2, 5 bases. Germline CDR1 SGHRS, CDR2 YFSETQ. The CDR3 is 14 residues long.

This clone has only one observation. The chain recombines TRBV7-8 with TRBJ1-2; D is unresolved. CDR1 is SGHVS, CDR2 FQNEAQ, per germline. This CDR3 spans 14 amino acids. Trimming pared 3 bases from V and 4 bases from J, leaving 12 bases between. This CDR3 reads CASSFYAGVYGYTF. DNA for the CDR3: TGTGCCAGCAGCTTCTATGCGGGTGTCTATGGCTACACCTTC.

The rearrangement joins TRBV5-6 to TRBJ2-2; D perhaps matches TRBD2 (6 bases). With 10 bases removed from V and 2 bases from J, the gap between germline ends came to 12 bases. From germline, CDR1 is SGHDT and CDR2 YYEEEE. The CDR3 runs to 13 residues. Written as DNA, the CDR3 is TGTGCCGGCGGGGTCGGCAACACCGGGGAGCTGTTTTTT. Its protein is CAGGVGNTGELFF.

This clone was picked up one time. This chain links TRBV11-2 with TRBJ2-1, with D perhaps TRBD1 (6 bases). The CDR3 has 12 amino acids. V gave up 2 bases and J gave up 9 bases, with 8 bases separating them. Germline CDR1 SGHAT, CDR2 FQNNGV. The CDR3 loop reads CASSLTGLEQFF. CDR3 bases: TGTGCCAGCAGCTTAACAGGGCTTGAGCAGTTCTTC.

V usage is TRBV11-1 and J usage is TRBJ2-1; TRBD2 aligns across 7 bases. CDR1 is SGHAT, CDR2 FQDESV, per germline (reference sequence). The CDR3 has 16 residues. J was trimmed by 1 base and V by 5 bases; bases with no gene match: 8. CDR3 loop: CASSPSGRRSYNEQFF. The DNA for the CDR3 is TGTGCCAGCAGCCCGTCCGGGAGGCGGTCCTACAATGAGCAGTTCTTC.

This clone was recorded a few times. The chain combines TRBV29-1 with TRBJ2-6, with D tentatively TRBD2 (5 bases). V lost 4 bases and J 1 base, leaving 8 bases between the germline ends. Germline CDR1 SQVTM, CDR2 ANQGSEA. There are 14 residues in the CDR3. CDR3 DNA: TGCAGCGTTGCGACTATTTCTGGGGCCAACGTCCTGACTTTC. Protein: CSVATISGANVLTF. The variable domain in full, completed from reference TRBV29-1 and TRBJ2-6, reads SAVISQKPSRDICQRGTSLTIQCQVDSQVTMMFWYRQQPGQSLTLIATANQGSEATYESGFVIDKFPISRPNLTFSTLTVSNMSPEDSSIYLCSVATISGANVLTFGAGSRLTVL.

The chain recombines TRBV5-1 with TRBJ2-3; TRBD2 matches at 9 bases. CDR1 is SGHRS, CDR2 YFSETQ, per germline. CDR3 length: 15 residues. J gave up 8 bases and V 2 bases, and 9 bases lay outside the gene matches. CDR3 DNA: TGCGCCAGCAGCTTTAGCGGGAGTGGGGCAGGTACGCAGTATTTT. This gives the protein CASSFSGSGAGTQYF.

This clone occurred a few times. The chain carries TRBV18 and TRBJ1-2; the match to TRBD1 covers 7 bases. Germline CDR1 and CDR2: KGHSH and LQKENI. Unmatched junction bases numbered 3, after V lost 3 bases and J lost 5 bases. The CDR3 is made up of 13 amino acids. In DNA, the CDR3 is TGTGCCAGCTCACCCGACAGGGATTATGGCTACACCTTC. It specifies CASSPDRDYGYTF.

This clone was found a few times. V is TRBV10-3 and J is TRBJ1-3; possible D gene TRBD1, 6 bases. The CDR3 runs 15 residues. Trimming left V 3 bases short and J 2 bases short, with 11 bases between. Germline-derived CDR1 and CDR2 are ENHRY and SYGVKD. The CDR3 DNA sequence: TGTGCCATCAGTGACCGGACAGTAGCTGGAAACACCATATATTTT. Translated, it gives CAISDRTVAGNTIYF.

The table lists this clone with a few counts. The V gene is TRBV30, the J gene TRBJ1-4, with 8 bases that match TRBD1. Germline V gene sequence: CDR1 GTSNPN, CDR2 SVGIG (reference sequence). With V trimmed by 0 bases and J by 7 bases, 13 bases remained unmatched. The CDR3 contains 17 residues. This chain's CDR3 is CAWSVRRVRGPSEKLFF. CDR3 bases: TGTGCCTGGAGTGTACGCCGTGTCAGGGGGCCGAGTGAAAAACTGTTTTTT.

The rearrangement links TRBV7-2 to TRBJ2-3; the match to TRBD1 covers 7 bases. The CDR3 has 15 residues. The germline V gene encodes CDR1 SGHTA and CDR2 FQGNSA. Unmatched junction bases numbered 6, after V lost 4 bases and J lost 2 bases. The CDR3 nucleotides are TGTGCCAGCAGCTCAGGGGGACGGACCACAGATACGCAGTATTTT. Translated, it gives CASSSGGRTTDTQYF.

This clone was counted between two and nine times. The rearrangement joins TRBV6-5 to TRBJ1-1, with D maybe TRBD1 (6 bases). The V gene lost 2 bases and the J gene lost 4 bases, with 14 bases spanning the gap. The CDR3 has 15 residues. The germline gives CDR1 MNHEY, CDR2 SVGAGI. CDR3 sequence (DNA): TGTGCCAGCAGTTACGGGACATTTTTAGGCACTGAAGCTTTCTTT. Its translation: CASSYGTFLGTEAFF.

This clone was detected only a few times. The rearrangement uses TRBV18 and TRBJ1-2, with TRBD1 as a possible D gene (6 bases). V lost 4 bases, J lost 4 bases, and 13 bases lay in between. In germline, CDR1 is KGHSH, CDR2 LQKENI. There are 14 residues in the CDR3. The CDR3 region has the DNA TGTGCCAGCTCACGCGATGGACAGCCCTATGGCTACACCTTC. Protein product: CASSRDGQPYGYTF.

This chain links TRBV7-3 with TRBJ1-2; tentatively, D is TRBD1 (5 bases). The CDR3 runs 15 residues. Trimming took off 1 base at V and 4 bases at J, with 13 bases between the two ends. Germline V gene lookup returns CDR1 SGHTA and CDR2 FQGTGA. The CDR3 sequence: CASSLNAGGGYGYTF. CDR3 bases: TGTGCCAGCAGCTTAAACGCCGGGGGGGGCTATGGCTACACCTTC. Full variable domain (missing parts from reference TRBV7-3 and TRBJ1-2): GAGVSQTPSNKVTEKGKYVELRCDPISGHTALYWYRQSLGQGPEFLIYFQGTGAADDSGLPNDRFFAVRPEGSVSTLKIQRTERGDSAVYLCASSLNAGGGYGYTFGSGTRLTVV.

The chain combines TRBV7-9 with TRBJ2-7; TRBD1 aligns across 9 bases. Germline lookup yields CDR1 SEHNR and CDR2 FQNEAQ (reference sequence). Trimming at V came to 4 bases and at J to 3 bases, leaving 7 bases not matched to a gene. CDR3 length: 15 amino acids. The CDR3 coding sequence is TGTGCCAGCAGCTGGATCCGGGACAGGGACTACGAGCAGTACTTC. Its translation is CASSWIRDRDYEQYF.